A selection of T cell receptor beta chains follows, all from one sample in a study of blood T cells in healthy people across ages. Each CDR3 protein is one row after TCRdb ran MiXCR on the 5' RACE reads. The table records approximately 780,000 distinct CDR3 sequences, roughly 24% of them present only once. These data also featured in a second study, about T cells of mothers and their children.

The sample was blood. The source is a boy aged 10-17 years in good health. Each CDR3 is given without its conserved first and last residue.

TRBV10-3	AIKWAASLSYNEQF
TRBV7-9	ASSSTAGRWDSYEQY
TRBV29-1	SVEDWTRNTEAF
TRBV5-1	ASSLGGPREQF
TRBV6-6	ASSSSDRVFLF
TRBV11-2	ASSLSQGHNYGYT
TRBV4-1	ASSHLAGGTDTQY
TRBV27	ASNTAGAGIAVQY
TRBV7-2	ASSPGGGGEKLF
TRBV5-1	ASSPTTTGGNEQF
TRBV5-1	ASSTGENTGELF
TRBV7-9	ASSLLAGGGEQY
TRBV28	ASSPWTGVGNQPQH
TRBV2	ASTGLAGAQETQY
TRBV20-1	SAAQGNEQY
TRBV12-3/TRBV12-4	AGRQKGEKLF
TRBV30	AWVNRVLKTEAF
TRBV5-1	ASTLSGSPGTQY
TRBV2	ASRRSGGNYEQY
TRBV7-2	ASSTSDLQNIQY
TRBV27	ASSFWRDDGELF
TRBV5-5	ASSLTGFPGANVLT
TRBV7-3	ASSPRLAVRYNEQF
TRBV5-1	ASSLGGGWQETQY
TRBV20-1	SAATGRSNQPQH
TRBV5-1	ASSLGSGGSYNEQF
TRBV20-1	SARAGTGPSEQY
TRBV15	ATSRDSPKPHEQY
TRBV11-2	ASSRGEDQPQH
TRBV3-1	ASSQYAGRVTEAF
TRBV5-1	ASSKLAGHQDTQY
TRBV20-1	SALGKGDTEAF
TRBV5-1	ASSSYTGELF
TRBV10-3	AISDGTSENIQY
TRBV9	ASSPLGGYSYEQY
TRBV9	ASSAHPDTSGNQPQH
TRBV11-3	ASSFFRGDSNEQF
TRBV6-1	ASSEAAGYEQY
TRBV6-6	ASSYVGGLGNTIY
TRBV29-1	SVGLGNYGYT
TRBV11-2	ASSLGGGGSGKLF
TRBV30	AWSREQGFYGYT
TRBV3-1	ASSLLLTGEYGYT
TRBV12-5	ASSLGPGGREQY
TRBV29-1	SVVVGGTEAF
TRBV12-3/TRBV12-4	ASSYGGMVGYT
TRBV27	ASTMGGPTGELF
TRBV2	ASLGTGEGATDTQY
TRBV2	ASSAGTGGVQPQH
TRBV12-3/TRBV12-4	ASSNRGGEKLF
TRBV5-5	ASSLVAVSTDTQY
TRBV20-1	SGRRDSQETQY
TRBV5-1	ASSPRDRGRDGYT
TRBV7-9	ASSDDRNYEQY
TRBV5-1	ASTRTGANEQY
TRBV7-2	ASSLIRLAGGLYNEQF
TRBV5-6	ASSPTSGGANIQY
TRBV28	ASSFAGLGREQY